Listed below are T cell receptor beta chains from one sample, sequenced in a study of T cells after somatic rescue of genetic block. TCRdb's table, derived via immunoSEQ multiplex PCR, lists solely in-frame clones and lacks some. The sample includes about 72,000 clones, approximately 91% of them seen just once. The sequenced sample was peripheral blood mononuclear cells (PBMCs). The receptors were sampled from a man aged 25 to 40. CDR3s leave out the opening cysteine and the closing phenylalanine or tryptophan.

V,J,CDR3
TRBV13,TRBJ2-7,ASSRGGSGSYEQY
TRBV27,TRBJ2-2,ASKRGRAYTGELF
TRBV10-3,TRBJ2-7,AISESGSLYEQY
TRBV5-6,TRBJ2-7,ASSGTSGLPVSREQY
TRBV7-6,TRBJ1-5,ASSQSVRGRSYQPQH
TRBV30,TRBJ1-1,AWSIGAEAF
TRBV5-6,.,ASTAPRTGGYEQY
TRBV28,TRBJ1-4,ASMTGGMSNEKLF
TRBV11-2,TRBJ2-7,ASSLSTGMSYEQY
TRBV6-5,TRBJ1-4,ASSLGANEKLF
TRBV5-8,TRBJ2-2,ASSLVWDTGELF
TRBV4-3,TRBJ2-5,ASSHGARGGQETQY
TRBV4-1,TRBJ2-7,ASSQDRTSGSVIGY
TRBV7-8,TRBJ1-5,ASSLGQPNQPQH
TRBV5-4,TRBJ2-7,ASSLTGTGGSEQY
TRBV5-1,TRBJ2-2,ASTTGTSNTGELF
TRBV9,TRBJ2-7,ASSVGAQGSYEQY
TRBV2,TRBJ2-5,ASRREGETQY
TRBV19,TRBJ2-5,ASSIGTGVSETQY
TRBV25-1,TRBJ1-1,ASSPRGGANTEAF